This entry describes one TCR beta chain. Its target antigen remains unknown. No clone much larger than this one lies a single base away; base qualities are absent. These data originate in a study of shared clonotypes between healthy human individuals (dated by TCRdb to 2020 to 2021). For context, the study as a whole: The cohort included three men and a couple of women between 18 and 49 years of age. For each donor, CD4 naive and CD4 memory were each run on three plates, CD8 naive on two plates, and CD8 memory on one plate. To estimate repertoire size and how much clonotypes are shared between individuals, the study performed deep sequencing of blood TCR repertoires from roughly five healthy adults. Each donor's leukapheresis produced roughly between roughly 0.9 and 8.9 billion PBMCs. Libraries were prepared and TCR repertoires were sequenced by different laboratories using diverse techniques, in order to increase sequencing depth and limit assay-specific biases. Results the study describes overall, beyond this receptor: Higher generation probabilities were observed for clonotypes shared by all four sorted-subset donors than for non-shared clonotypes. Based on pairwise subsampling, the degree of clonotype sharing among donors was expected to be affected by sequencing depth. Because the study included a small number of donors, the genetic and exposure-history diversity represented was limited. Even with the large sequencing depth, rarefaction of the sorted-subset datasets indicated that sequencing was incomplete. Sharing across a few donors was observed for around 4.8% of naive CD4, 3.5% of naive CD8, over 2% of memory CD4, and about 0.39% of memory CD8 clonotypes. Larger estimated clonotype richness was generally found for naive subsets than for memory subsets. Only blood was sampled, and tissue TCR repertoires likely differ from those in blood.

Healthy HIV-negative adults with no recently reported acute infections or vaccinations were included as donors. Every donor was a Caucasian adult living in Nashville, Tennessee, USA. CD4+ T cells were enriched through magnetic negative selection, after which naive cells were positively selected on CD45RA and the remaining negative fraction served as the memory subset. Blood was collected by leukapheresis, and PBMCs were isolated by Ficoll-Histopaque density gradient centrifugation and then cryopreserved in liquid nitrogen vapor phase. Analytical flow cytometry was used to check the purity and quantity of each magnetically sorted T cell population. Each sorted fraction had its genomic DNA isolated and then quantified by UV absorbance on a Nanodrop 2000c. The CDR3 has 14 amino acids, counting the end cysteine and phenylalanine. The retained sequence is limited to the CDR3, 42 bases, with the frame set at the first base. V is reduced by 7 bases and J by 0 bases, leaving a spacing of 11 bases between them. Based on the germline V gene (reference sequence), the CDR1 and CDR2 sequences are MNHNY and SVGAGI.

Using the deep immunoSEQ assay, TCR CDR3 regions were amplified from genomic DNA by multiplex PCR. Extracted genomic DNA from each cell subset was distributed evenly across all wells of several immunoSEQ 96-well plates, and each plate was treated as a replicate. Each replicate PCR for sorted subsets received about 200 ng genomic DNA, equal to tens of thousands of T cell genomes. The purified libraries were quantified using a Qubit 3.0 fluorometer, sized with a Bioanalyzer 2100, and then quantified again using the KAPA Library Quantification kit. Every immunoSEQ 96-well plate was sequenced on a separate single-read 150-cycle Illumina NextSeq 550 flow cell. Regarding the original processing steps: Because only junctional sequences without quality scores were contained in the immunoSEQ output, filtering matching that applied to full-length reads could not be performed. Sequences were annotated with PyIR, a Python wrapper for IgBLAST v1.9, using IMGT germline references to assign V/J genes and CDR3. Reads were filtered out if the reads had weak V/J assignments (E-value above 1e-6), no CDR3, stop codons, out-of-frame junctions, or ambiguous translated residues. A V3J clonotype was defined by an identical inferred V gene, J gene, and CDR3 amino acid sequence. The percentage overlap between two repertoires was calculated by dividing the number of shared unique clonotypes by the size of the smaller repertoire. RTK rarefaction, the Chao1 estimator, and Recon v2.1 estimates of unobserved clonotypes were used to assess repertoire richness. For all TCRbeta clonotypes obtained by the gDNA method from a few donors, generation probabilities were computed with OLGA. Here the immuneACCESS table is served through TCRdb, limited to in-frame sequences with V and J called. Missing clones are a known gap in these copies; in checked studies unresolved V genes cover under half, and the rest lacks a known reason. V, J and clone size are taken as reported in that table, and D and trimming were inferred from the DNA itself. For this sample the table gives roughly 640,000 clones, of which 97% were detected only once. The ten most abundant clones make up 0.045% to 0.07% of the sample.

Material: naive CD4+ T cells sorted from blood. The sample's cell subset or site, from its label and the paper: CD45RA+ positively selected. This TCR was recovered from a woman in her thirties in good health. The rearrangement joined TRBV6-6 to TRBJ2-3; TRBD2 is a weak D gene call, 5 bases matching. The CDR3 in this case is CASTERASTDTQYF. The DNA reads as follows: TGTGCCAGCACTGAGAGGGCGAGCACAGATACGCAGTATTTT.